The clone carrying this TCR beta chain was recorded only once. The data originate from a study of OX40 agonist ivuxolimab in advanced cancers. Trimming left V 0 bases short and J 6 bases short, with 11 bases between. CDR3 length: 14 residues. CDR1 and CDR2 from the germline V gene are SGHAT and FQNNGV. The data were produced by immunoSEQ multiplex PCR, yet TCRdb's version contains in-frame clones alone and is incomplete. In the table there are around 76,000 clones, about nine tenths of which are singletons. Patients with a history of autoimmune disease or on systemic immunosuppression were excluded. This specimen was CD4+ or CD8+ T cells sorted from blood, taken in a trial of the OX40 agonist ivuxolimab. The receptor comes from an adult with an advanced solid tumor such as melanoma, head and neck, liver or kidney cancer. V and J are TRBV11-2 and TRBJ1-1; D possibly corresponds to TRBD1 (5 bases). CDR3 residues: CASSLEPSGAEAFF. CDR3 coding DNA: TGTGCCAGCAGCTTAGAGCCCTCGGGGGCTGAAGCTTTCTTT.